This T cell receptor beta chain was found in a study of T cell repertoires in cytomegalovirus infection. About the research overall: CMV infection together with matching HLA type was indicated by public TCR beta signatures.

Overall study results and limits: Cumulative public TCR beta family frequency identified CMV carriers with the relevant HLA.

Each CDR3 protein is one row after TCRdb ran MiXCR on the reads. The table records 750,000 to 950,000 distinct CDR3 sequences, 25% to 35% of them present only once. Germline V CDR1 and CDR2: LGHNA, YNFKEQ. CDR3 size: 14 residues. Trimming pared 1 base from V and 1 base from J, leaving 7 bases between. As regards this clonotype: As yet, its antigen is unknown.

The clonotype was recovered from a human donor in good health (CMV status not recorded). Some clones in this sample may be carry-over from other donors' samples. The chain carries TRBV4-2 and TRBJ1-1; possibly TRBD1 for D (6 bases). The sample in question was cultured CD8+ T cells from PBMCs, obtained from culture after CMV antigen stimulation. The CDR3 bases are TGTGCCAGCAGCCAAGGGGGACAGAACACTGAAGCTTTCTTT. Protein sequence: CASSQGGQNTEAFF.